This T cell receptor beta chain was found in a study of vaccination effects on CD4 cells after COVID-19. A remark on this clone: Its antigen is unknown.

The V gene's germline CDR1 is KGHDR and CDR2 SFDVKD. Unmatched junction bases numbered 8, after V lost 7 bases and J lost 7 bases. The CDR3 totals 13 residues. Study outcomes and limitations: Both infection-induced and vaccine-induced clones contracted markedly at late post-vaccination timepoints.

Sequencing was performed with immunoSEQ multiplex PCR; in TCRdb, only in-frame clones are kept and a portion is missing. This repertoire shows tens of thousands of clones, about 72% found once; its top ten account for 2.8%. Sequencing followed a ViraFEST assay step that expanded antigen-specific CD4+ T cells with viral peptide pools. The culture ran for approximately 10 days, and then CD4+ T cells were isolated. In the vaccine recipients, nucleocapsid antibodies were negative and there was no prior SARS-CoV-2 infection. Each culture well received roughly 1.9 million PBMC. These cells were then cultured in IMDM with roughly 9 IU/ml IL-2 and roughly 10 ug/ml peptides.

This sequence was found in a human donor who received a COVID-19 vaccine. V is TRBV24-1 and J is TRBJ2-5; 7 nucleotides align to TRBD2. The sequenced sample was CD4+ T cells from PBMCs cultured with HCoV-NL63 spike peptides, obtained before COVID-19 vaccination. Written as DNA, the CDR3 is TGTGCCACCAGCACTAGCGCCGTGAGGACCCAGTACTTC. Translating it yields CATSTSAVRTQYF.